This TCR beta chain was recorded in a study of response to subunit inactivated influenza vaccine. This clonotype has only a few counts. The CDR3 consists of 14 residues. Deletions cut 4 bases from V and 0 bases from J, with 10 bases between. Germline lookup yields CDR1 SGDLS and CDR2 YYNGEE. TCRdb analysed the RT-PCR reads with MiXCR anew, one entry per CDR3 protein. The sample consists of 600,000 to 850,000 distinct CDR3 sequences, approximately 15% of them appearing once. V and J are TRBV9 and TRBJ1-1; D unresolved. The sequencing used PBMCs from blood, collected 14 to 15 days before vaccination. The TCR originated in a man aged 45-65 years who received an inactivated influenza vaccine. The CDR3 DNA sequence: TGTGCCAGCAGCCCGAAGGCCCTGAACACTGAAGCTTTCTTT. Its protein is CASSPKALNTEAFF. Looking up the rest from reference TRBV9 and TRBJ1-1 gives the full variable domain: DSGVTQTPKHLITATGQRVTLRCSPRSGDLSVYWYQQSLDQGLQFLIQYYNGEERAKGNILERFSAQQFPDLHSELNLSSLELGDSALYFCASSPKALNTEAFFGQGTRLTVV.